This TCR beta chain was captured in a study of T-cell memory formation after mild COVID-19. On the study more broadly: TCR clustering was largely donor specific.

This clonotype was found a few times. The target antigen is unknown. Study-wide points: Clones which contracted sat mainly in CM and EM if CD4+, and in EMRA if CD8+. Specificity for SARS-CoV-2 was not confirmed among the second-wave clones peaking on day 37.

5'RACE with constant-segment primers built TCRalpha and TCRbeta cDNA libraries with UMIs. Each CDR3 protein is one row after TCRdb ran MiXCR on the 5' RACE reads. The sample consists of about 560,000 distinct CDR3 sequences, about a fifth of them appearing once. The sample consisted of PBMCs or a T cell subset sorted from them (not recorded which). This TCR was sampled from an adult woman who had mild COVID-19 (a few samples of this study predate the infection). Cell type and time point are not known.

The CDR3 bases are TGTGCCAGCAGTTTAGTACCAGGGGTCGAGCAGTACTTC. This sequence encodes CASSLVPGVEQYF. The chain couples TRBV27 to TRBJ2-7, with D possibly being TRBD1 (6 bases). Germline CDR1 is MNHEY and CDR2 is SMNVEV (reference sequence). Trimming took 2 bases from V and 6 from J, leaving 11 bases between them. CDR3 length: 13 residues.